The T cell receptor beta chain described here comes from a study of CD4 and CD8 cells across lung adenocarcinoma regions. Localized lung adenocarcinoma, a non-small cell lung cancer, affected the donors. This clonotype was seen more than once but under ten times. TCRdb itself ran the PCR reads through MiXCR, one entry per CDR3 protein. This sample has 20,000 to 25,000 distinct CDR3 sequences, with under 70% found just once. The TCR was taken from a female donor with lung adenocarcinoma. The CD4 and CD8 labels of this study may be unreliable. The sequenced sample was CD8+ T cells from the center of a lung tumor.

DNA for the CDR3: TGTGCCAGCATGTTTAGAGGGGAGACCCAGTACTTC. Its translation is CASMFRGETQYF. The chain is built from TRBV6-5 and TRBJ2-5, with D possibly being TRBD2 (5 bases). Germline loops: CDR1 MNHEY, CDR2 SVGAGI. This CDR3 is 12 amino acids long. The ends were cut back, 7 bases at V and 5 bases at J, with 11 bases in the middle.